The rows below give T cell receptor beta chains drawn from one sample of a study of cytomegalovirus exposure and HLA in healthy donors. Profiled with immunoSEQ multiplex PCR; TCRdb holds only in-frame clones, not every one. Its listing shows approximately 110,000 clones. The specimen sequenced was PBMCs. The receptors derive from a man in his thirties or forties in good health and CMV-seronegative. The CDR3 runs from the conserved cysteine through the conserved F or W. Each record gives: CDR3 length, D gene, V gene, J gene, CDR3 protein, CDR3 DNA. D genes are given only for firm matches.

cdr3_length: 15; d_call: -; v_call: TRBV18; j_call: TRBJ1-1; cdr3_aa: CASSPPAGGRTEAFF; cdr3_nt: TGTGCCAGCTCACCTCCCGCGGGAGGGAGAACTGAAGCTTTCTTT
cdr3_length: 13; d_call: TRBD1; v_call: TRBV2; j_call: TRBJ2-1; cdr3_aa: CASIRDRNNEQFF; cdr3_nt: TGTGCCAGCATCCGGGACAGAAACAATGAGCAGTTCTTC
cdr3_length: 13; d_call: -; v_call: TRBV5-6; j_call: TRBJ2-7; cdr3_aa: CASSRVGGNEQYF; cdr3_nt: TGTGCCAGCAGCCGCGTTGGCGGGAACGAGCAGTACTTC
cdr3_length: 16; d_call: -; v_call: TRBV7-9; j_call: TRBJ2-5; cdr3_aa: CASSLEASLYQETQYF; cdr3_nt: TGTGCCAGCAGCTTAGAGGCTAGCCTGTACCAAGAGACCCAGTACTTC
cdr3_length: 14; d_call: -; v_call: TRBV7-9; j_call: TRBJ1-1; cdr3_aa: CASSFEGVNTEAFF; cdr3_nt: TGTGCCAGCAGCTTCGAGGGCGTGAACACTGAAGCTTTCTTT
cdr3_length: 12; d_call: -; v_call: TRBV5-1; j_call: TRBJ1-3; cdr3_aa: CASSRTRDTIYF; cdr3_nt: TGCGCCAGCAGCAGGACAAGGGACACCATATATTTT
cdr3_length: 14; d_call: TRBD1; v_call: TRBV28; j_call: TRBJ1-6; cdr3_aa: CASRTGSDNSPLHF; cdr3_nt: TGTGCCAGCAGGACAGGGAGCGATAATTCACCCCTCCACTTT
cdr3_length: 14; d_call: -; v_call: TRBV10-2; j_call: TRBJ1-6; cdr3_aa: CASSEYQYNSPLHF; cdr3_nt: TGCGCCAGCAGTGAATACCAGTATAATTCACCCCTCCACTTT
cdr3_length: 15; d_call: -; v_call: TRBV18; j_call: TRBJ1-4; cdr3_aa: CASSPASATNEKLFF; cdr3_nt: TGTGCCAGCTCACCAGCCAGTGCAACTAATGAAAAACTGTTTTTT
cdr3_length: 13; d_call: TRBD1; v_call: TRBV19; j_call: TRBJ2-1; cdr3_aa: CASSTTGGGEQFF; cdr3_nt: TGTGCCAGTAGTACTACAGGGGGCGGTGAGCAGTTCTTC
cdr3_length: 14; d_call: TRBD1; v_call: TRBV19; j_call: TRBJ1-1; cdr3_aa: CASKTGGQYTEAFF; cdr3_nt: TGTGCCAGTAAGACAGGGGGGCAATACACTGAAGCTTTCTTT
cdr3_length: 14; d_call: TRBD1; v_call: TRBV9; j_call: TRBJ1-2; cdr3_aa: CASSVDPGQGGYTF; cdr3_nt: TGTGCCAGCAGCGTAGATCCGGGACAGGGTGGCTACACCTTC
cdr3_length: 18; d_call: -; v_call: TRBV21-1; j_call: TRBJ2-2; cdr3_aa: CASSKGWTTSWLYGELFF; cdr3_nt: TGTGCCAGCAGCAAGGGGTGGACTACCTCTTGGTTGTACGGGGAGCTGTTTTTT
cdr3_length: 15; d_call: TRBD2; v_call: TRBV5-6; j_call: TRBJ2-5; cdr3_aa: CASSGAAGHQETQYF; cdr3_nt: TGTGCCAGCAGCGGGGCAGCGGGGCATCAAGAGACCCAGTACTTC
cdr3_length: 17; d_call: -; v_call: TRBV7-9; j_call: TRBJ1-4; cdr3_aa: CASSFSPVGFRGEKLFF; cdr3_nt: TGTGCCAGCAGCTTTTCCCCGGTTGGCTTCCGCGGTGAAAAACTGTTTTTT
cdr3_length: 15; d_call: TRBD1; v_call: TRBV19; j_call: TRBJ2-5; cdr3_aa: CASSPGRDREETQYF; cdr3_nt: TGTGCCAGTAGTCCGGGTCGGGACAGGGAAGAGACCCAGTACTTC
cdr3_length: 11; d_call: -; v_call: TRBV28; j_call: TRBJ1-2; cdr3_aa: CISGGAYGYTF; cdr3_nt: TGTATCAGTGGGGGGGCGTATGGCTACACCTTC
cdr3_length: 17; d_call: -; v_call: TRBV4-2; j_call: TRBJ1-2; cdr3_aa: CASSQELRSGSNYGYTF; cdr3_nt: TGTGCCAGCAGCCAAGAGTTAAGGAGTGGCAGTAACTATGGCTACACCTTC
cdr3_length: 17; d_call: -; v_call: TRBV11-3; j_call: TRBJ2-1; cdr3_aa: CASSLGGRLGWGDEQFF; cdr3_nt: TGTGCCAGCAGCTTAGGTGGACGCCTAGGGTGGGGCGATGAGCAGTTCTTC
cdr3_length: 14; d_call: -; v_call: TRBV7-2; j_call: TRBJ1-5; cdr3_aa: CASSLGQIIRPQHF; cdr3_nt: TGTGCCAGCAGCCTCGGACAGATAATCAGGCCCCAGCATTTT
cdr3_length: 17; d_call: TRBD1; v_call: TRBV5-1; j_call: TRBJ2-5; cdr3_aa: CASSPGSGTGPQETQYF; cdr3_nt: TGCGCCAGCAGCCCGGGGTCCGGGACAGGGCCCCAAGAGACCCAGTACTTC
cdr3_length: 14; d_call: -; v_call: TRBV18; j_call: TRBJ1-6; cdr3_aa: CASSLTGLNSPLHF; cdr3_nt: TGTGCCAGCTCACTGACAGGCCTTAATTCACCCCTCCACTTT
cdr3_length: 13; d_call: -; v_call: TRBV9; j_call: TRBJ1-4; cdr3_aa: CASSTTGNEKLFF; cdr3_nt: TGTGCCAGCAGCACTACAGGGAATGAAAAACTGTTTTTT
cdr3_length: 11; d_call: -; v_call: TRBV25-1; j_call: TRBJ1-1; cdr3_aa: CASGGGPEAFF; cdr3_nt: TGTGCCAGCGGGGGGGGCCCTGAAGCTTTCTTT
cdr3_length: 16; d_call: TRBD1; v_call: TRBV7-8; j_call: TRBJ2-7; cdr3_aa: CASSVTGGRYPYEQYF; cdr3_nt: TGTGCCAGCAGCGTGACAGGGGGCAGGTATCCCTACGAGCAGTACTTC
cdr3_length: 14; d_call: -; v_call: TRBV2; j_call: TRBJ2-1; cdr3_aa: CASRASRYGNEQFF; cdr3_nt: TGTGCCAGCAGGGCTAGCCGTTATGGGAATGAGCAGTTCTTC
cdr3_length: 15; d_call: TRBD2; v_call: TRBV7-9; j_call: TRBJ2-5; cdr3_aa: CASTISGTSGETQYF; cdr3_nt: TGTGCCAGCACTATTTCCGGGACTAGTGGCGAGACCCAGTACTTC
cdr3_length: 15; d_call: -; v_call: TRBV7-2; j_call: TRBJ1-2; cdr3_aa: CASSLAGQAGLGYTF; cdr3_nt: TGTGCCAGCAGCTTAGCGGGCCAGGCCGGCCTTGGCTACACCTTC
cdr3_length: 15; d_call: TRBD1; v_call: TRBV2; j_call: TRBJ2-5; cdr3_aa: CASSATGGRQETQYF; cdr3_nt: TGTGCCAGCAGCGCGACAGGGGGCCGGCAAGAGACCCAGTACTTC